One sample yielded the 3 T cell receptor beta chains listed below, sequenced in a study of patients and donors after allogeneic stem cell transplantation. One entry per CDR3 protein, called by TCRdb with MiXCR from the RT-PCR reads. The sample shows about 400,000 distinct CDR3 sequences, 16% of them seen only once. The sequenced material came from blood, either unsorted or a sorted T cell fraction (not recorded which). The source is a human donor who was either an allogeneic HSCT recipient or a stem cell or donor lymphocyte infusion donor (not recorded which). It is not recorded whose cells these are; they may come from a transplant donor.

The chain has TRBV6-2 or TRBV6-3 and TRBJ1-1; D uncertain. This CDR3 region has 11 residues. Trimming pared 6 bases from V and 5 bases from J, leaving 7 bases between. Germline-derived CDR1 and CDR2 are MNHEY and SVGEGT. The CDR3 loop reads CASSQATEAFF. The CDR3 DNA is TGTGCCAGCAGCCAGGCTACTGAAGCTTTCTTT.

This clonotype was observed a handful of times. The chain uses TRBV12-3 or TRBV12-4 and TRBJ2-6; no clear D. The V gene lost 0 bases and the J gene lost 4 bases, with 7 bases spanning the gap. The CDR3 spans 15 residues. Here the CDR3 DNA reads TGTGCCAGCAGTTTAGCCCCCCAGGGGGCCAACGTCCTGACTTTC. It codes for CASSLAPQGANVLTF.

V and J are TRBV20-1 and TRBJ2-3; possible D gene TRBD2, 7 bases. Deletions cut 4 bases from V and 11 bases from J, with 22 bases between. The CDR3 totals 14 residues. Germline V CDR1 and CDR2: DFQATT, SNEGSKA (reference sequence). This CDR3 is CSAIDSRGLLWQYF. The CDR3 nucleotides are TGCAGTGCTATCGATTCGCGGGGGCTGCTCTGGCAGTATTTT.